Following are 28 T cell receptor beta chains from one sample sequenced in a study of T cells in Graves' hyperthyroidism and ophthalmopathy. Amplification of TCR beta CDR3 regions used RNA as the template. Initially, a first-round RT-PCR of the TCR CDR3 employed the HTBI primer set. TCRdb re-derived calls from the multiplex PCR reads in MiXCR, one entry per CDR3 protein. The sample consists of approximately 200,000 distinct CDR3 sequences, around 17% of them appearing once. Sequencing was carried out using blood. The receptors were sampled from a man aged 40-49 years with Graves' hyperthyroidism.

The chain couples TRBV5-6 to TRBJ1-1, with 7 bases lining up with TRBD1. The CDR3 sequence is 16 residues long. Germline CDR1 and CDR2: SGHDT and YYEEEE. J gave up 4 bases and V 4 bases, and 13 bases lay outside the gene matches. CDR3 in DNA: TGTGCCAGCAGCGCCGAGGGGGCTTCTTATTCCACTGAAGCTTTCTTT. Encoded protein: CASSAEGASYSTEAFF.

Many counts were recorded for this clonotype. The V call is TRBV11-3, the J call TRBJ2-3; 8 bases map to TRBD2. The germline V gene has CDR1 SGHNT and CDR2 YENEEA. V lost 4 bases to trimming and J lost 6 bases; unmatched junction nucleotides: 12. CDR3 length equals 16 residues. CDR3 nucleotides: TGTGCCAGCAGCTCTGGGGGACTAGGGAAAGAGGATACGCAGTATTTT. Residues: CASSSGGLGKEDTQYF.

This clonotype was detected many times. The rearrangement joins TRBV7-3 to TRBJ2-1, with 9 positions matching TRBD2. This CDR3 has 16 residues. Germline assignment: CDR1 SGHTA and CDR2 FQGTGA. Trimming at V came to 5 bases and at J to 6 bases, leaving 11 bases not matched to a gene. This CDR3 is CASSPGRGLALNEQFF. CDR3 bases: TGTGCCAGCAGCCCAGGGAGGGGACTAGCCCTCAATGAGCAGTTCTTC.

This clonotype was seen repeatedly, ten times or more. The chain links TRBV11-2 to TRBJ2-2; 12 nucleotides match TRBD2. CDR1 is SGHAT and CDR2 is FQNNGV in the germline V gene. The CDR3 spans 21 residues. V trimming: 5 bases; J trimming: 0 bases; junction bases outside the gene matches: 16. In DNA form, the CDR3 reads TGTGCCAGCAGCCCCCAATCGGCTAGCGGGGGGGCCTCCGCGAACACCGGGGAGCTGTTTTTT. This encodes CASSPQSASGGASANTGELFF.

The rearrangement uses TRBV27 and TRBJ2-2; 9 bases match TRBD1. The V gene end was trimmed by 8 bases and the J gene end by 7 bases; junction bases not matched to a gene: 17. Germline lookup yields CDR1 MNHEY and CDR2 SMNVEV (reference sequence). CDR3 length: 17 residues. CDR3 residues: CASQIKSGTGMSGELFF. In DNA form, the CDR3 reads TGTGCCAGCCAAATCAAATCCGGGACAGGGATGAGCGGGGAGCTGTTTTTT.

This clonotype appeared once. The chain is built from TRBV7-2 and TRBJ2-5; TRBD2 matches 10 bases. V dropped 5 bases and J dropped 7; count of bases not matched to a gene: 16. This CDR3 has 17 amino acids. From germline, CDR1 is SGHTA and CDR2 FQGNSA. CDR3 nucleotide sequence: TGTGCCAGCAGCCACAAGAGGCTAGCGGGGGCCCCAGGGACCCAGTACTTC. It translates to CASSHKRLAGAPGTQYF.

The chain employs TRBV10-3 and TRBJ2-5, with D possibly TRBD2 on 6 matching bases. Germline V CDR1 and CDR2: ENHRY, SYGVKD. This CDR3 contains 16 residues. V lost 3 bases, J lost 1 base, and 15 bases lay in between. The CDR3 DNA reads TGTGCCATCAGTGAAAGCCAAGGCGGGGCCCAAGAGACCCAGTACTTC. Its protein product is CAISESQGGAQETQYF.

This clonotype has at least ten counts. This sequence joins TRBV6-1 and TRBJ1-1; 12 nucleotides agree with TRBD1. J lost 2 bases, V lost 6 bases, and 4 bases had no gene match. CDR3 length equals 15 residues. Germline-derived CDR1 and CDR2 are MNHNS and SASEGT. The CDR3 region has the DNA TGTGCCAGCAGGGCCGGGACAGGGGGCAACACTGAAGCTTTCTTT. It is translated as CASRAGTGGNTEAFF.

This clonotype was detected only a few times. This chain connects TRBV6-5 to TRBJ2-3, with 7 bases identical to TRBD1. The CDR3 loop spans 15 amino acids. Germline loops: CDR1 MNHEY, CDR2 SVGAGI. The junction had 4 bases not matched to a gene; V was cut back by 3 bases and J by 1 base. The CDR3: CASSYGGQRTDTQYF. The CDR3 nucleotides read TGTGCCAGCAGTTATGGGGGACAGCGCACAGATACGCAGTATTTT.

This clonotype was observed at least ten times. The rearrangement links TRBV10-2 to TRBJ2-2; 8 nucleotides agree with TRBD2. V lost 3 bases to trimming and J lost 6 bases; unmatched junction nucleotides: 15. This CDR3 is 18 amino acids long. Germline CDR1 WSHSY, CDR2 SAAADI. CDR3 nucleotides: TGCGCCAGCAGTGAAGAGGGAGGTAGCGGGACCTTGGCCGGGGAGCTGTTTTTT. The encoded protein is CASSEEGGSGTLAGELFF.

This clonotype turned up a few times. The rearrangement joins TRBV18 to TRBJ1-3; D not resolved. This CDR3 comprises 15 residues. Per the germline V gene, CDR1 is KGHSH and CDR2 is LQKENI. Trimming stripped 4 bases from V and 0 bases from J, with 10 bases between. CDR3 nucleotide sequence: TGTGCCAGCTCACTTGCCGAGAGCTCTGGAAACACCATATATTTT. Translating gives CASSLAESSGNTIYF. The full variable domain, completed using reference TRBV18 and TRBJ1-3, is NAGVMQNPRHLVRRRGQEARLRCSPMKGHSHVYWYRQLPEEGLKFMVYLQKENIIDESGMPKERFSAEFPKEGPSILRIQQVVRGDSAAYFCASSLAESSGNTIYFGEGSWLTVV.

This clonotype was recorded many times. This rearrangement joins TRBV7-2 to TRBJ2-3, with 8 nucleotides matching TRBD1. This CDR3 has 17 amino acids. V was clipped by 1 base and J by 7 bases; unmatched bases: 13. Germline lookup yields CDR1 SGHTA and CDR2 FQGNSA. The CDR3 loop reads CASSLGSFGTGFHTQYF. CDR3 coding DNA: TGTGCCAGCAGCTTAGGAAGCTTCGGGACAGGCTTTCATACGCAGTATTTT.

This clonotype occurred many times. The rearrangement links TRBV5-1 to TRBJ2-2; TRBD1 is a possible D gene (6 bases). Germline V gives CDR1 SGHRS, CDR2 YFSETQ. V lost 4 bases to trimming and J lost 1 base, with 11 bases between them. The CDR3 consists of 15 residues. The CDR3 sequence: CASSPMTGNTGELFF. In DNA form, the CDR3 reads TGCGCCAGCAGCCCGATGACAGGGAACACCGGGGAGCTGTTTTTT.

The genes are TRBV6-1 and TRBJ1-5; D possibly corresponds to TRBD1 (5 bases). There are 16 residues in the CDR3. Germline CDR1 reads MNHNS; CDR2 reads SASEGT. The V end lost 6 bases, the J end lost 6 bases, and 21 bases lay between the germline ends. Here the CDR3 reads CASSAGSWGVGQPQHF. CDR3 nucleotides: TGTGCCAGCAGCGCCGGAAGCTGGGGGGTAGGTCAGCCCCAGCATTTT.

This clonotype was detected only a few times. J is TRBJ2-2 and V is TRBV7-6; 11 bases match TRBD1. This CDR3 region has 16 residues. The ends lost 4 bases at V and 4 bases at J; junction bases unmatched: 5. Germline-derived CDR1 and CDR2 are SGHVS and FNYEAQ. The CDR3 region is CASSSLGTGGTGELFF. The CDR3 nucleotides read TGTGCCAGCAGCTCTCTTGGGACAGGGGGCACCGGGGAGCTGTTTTTT.

The rearrangement uses TRBV7-3 and TRBJ2-2; D is undetermined. The V gene's germline CDR1 is SGHTA and CDR2 FQGTGA. The CDR3 covers 12 residues. The germline V and J ends were trimmed by 3 bases and 6 bases, with 5 bases remaining between them. The chain's CDR3 is CASSFMSGELFF. The CDR3 region has the DNA TGTGCCAGCAGCTTCATGTCCGGGGAGCTGTTTTTT.

This clonotype came up many times. This chain links TRBV12-3 or TRBV12-4 with TRBJ1-2; no definite D call. There are 13 residues in the CDR3. V lost 3 bases and J 4 bases, leaving 9 bases between the germline ends. The CDR3 DNA follows: TGTGCCAGCAGTTTCGGAATCGGCTATGGCTACACCTTC. Translated: CASSFGIGYGYTF.

The sample holds a few counts of this clonotype. The chain is built from TRBV6-2 or TRBV6-3 and TRBJ2-3, with D uncertain. The CDR3 runs 13 residues. CDR1 MNHEY and CDR2 SVGEGT come from the germline V gene. Trimming cost V 8 bases and J 3 bases, with 12 bases left between them. CDR3 bases: TGTGCCAGCGATTGGAAGGGAACAGATACGCAGTATTTT. Protein product: CASDWKGTDTQYF.

At least ten counts were recorded for this clonotype. This rearrangement joins TRBV5-1 to TRBJ1-1, with 9 bases lining up with TRBD1. CDR3 length: 15 residues. Germline CDR1 reads SGHRS; CDR2 reads YFSETQ. V lost 4 bases and J lost 5; bases outside the gene matches: 9. The CDR3 protein is CASSRQTGGNTEAFF. CDR3 DNA sequence: TGCGCCAGCAGCCGCCAGACAGGGGGAAATACTGAAGCTTTCTTT.

This clonotype was detected many times. The gene calls are TRBV6-2 or TRBV6-3 and TRBJ2-5, with no clear D. Germline assignment: CDR1 MNHEY and CDR2 SVGEGT. V was clipped by 4 bases and J by 5 bases, with 11 bases between them. The CDR3 has 13 residues. DNA of the CDR3: TGTGCCAGCAGTTCCGTTATAGAGGAGACCCAGTACTTC. Amino acids: CASSSVIEETQYF.

On this clonotype: A read error may explain this, as a much larger clone is one base away. The chain recombines TRBV20-1 with TRBJ1-1; D is ambiguous. This CDR3 is 14 amino acids long. Germline assignment: CDR1 DFQATT and CDR2 SNEGSKA (reference sequence). The DNA for the CDR3 is TGCAGTGCTAGAGAACCGCCCGGAAACGCTGAAGCTTTGTTT. Translating gives CSAREPPGNAEALF.

This clonotype was detected ten times or more. The gene calls are TRBV2 and TRBJ1-2; 7 nucleotides line up with TRBD1. Germline V gives CDR1 SNHLY, CDR2 FYNNEI. The junction had 8 bases not matched to a gene; V was cut back by 3 bases and J by 10 bases. The CDR3 is made up of 13 amino acids. CDR3 DNA: TGTGCCAGCAGTGATTATAAGGGGGCCGTCTACACCTTC. Residues: CASSDYKGAVYTF.

The V gene is TRBV20-1, the J gene TRBJ2-2; the D call may be TRBD1 or TRBD2 (5 bases each). Germline-derived CDR1 and CDR2 are DFQATT and SNEGSKA (reference sequence). The CDR3 has 16 amino acids. V was cut by 1 base and J by 4 bases, with 16 bases left in between. CDR3 sequence: CSARVRDHLSTGELFF. The CDR3 nucleotides are TGCAGTGCTAGAGTCAGGGACCACCTTAGCACCGGGGAGCTGTTTTTT.

There are many counts of this clonotype. The chain joins TRBV12-3 or TRBV12-4 to TRBJ2-7, with TRBD1 as a possible D gene (6 bases). The CDR3 sequence is 16 residues long. Trimming pared 5 bases from V and 0 bases from J, leaving 17 bases between. The CDR3 loop reads CASSQRGTLFSYEQYF. CDR3 sequence (DNA): TGTGCCAGCAGTCAAAGGGGGACCCTTTTCTCCTACGAGCAGTACTTC.

With regard to this clonotype: A clone one base away is much larger, so this may be a read error. The V and J genes are TRBV29-1 and TRBJ2-7, with D perhaps matching TRBD1 (5 bases). CDR3 length equals 15 residues. Germline values: CDR1 SQVTM, CDR2 ANQGSEA. Trimming left V 5 bases short and J 6 bases short, with 23 bases between. Here the CDR3 reads CSVTSGIRTTGEQYF. For the CDR3, the DNA is TGCAGCGTTACAAGTGGGATAAGGACAACCGGCGAGCAGTACTTC.

This clonotype was found a few times. This chain uses TRBV5-1 with TRBJ1-6; 7 bases map to TRBD1. CDR1 is SGHRS and CDR2 is YFSETQ in the germline V gene. Losses at the gene ends were 4 bases for V and 8 bases for J; bases not matched to a gene: 9. The CDR3 spans 15 residues. The CDR3 loop is CASSHSLTGDSPLHF. CDR3 nucleotide sequence: TGCGCCAGCAGCCACTCCCTCACAGGGGATTCACCCCTCCACTTT.

A remark on this clonotype: A much larger clone lies one base from this, so it may be a read error. The rearrangement joins TRBV20-1 to TRBJ2-5; D is perhaps TRBD1 (5 bases). V lost 5 bases and J lost 4, with 14 bases in between. Germline CDR1 reads DFQATT; CDR2 reads SNEGSKA (reference sequence). This CDR3 comprises 13 residues. The CDR3 DNA reads TGCAGTGCTCCTCCGAGACAGTCAGAGACCCAGTACTTC. It codes for CSAPPRQSETQYF.

The genes are TRBV18 and TRBJ2-3, with 7 bases aligning to TRBD1. The CDR3 runs to 16 residues. The junction had 7 bases not matched to a gene; V was cut back by 2 bases and J by 2 bases. Germline V gives CDR1 KGHSH, CDR2 LQKENI. This CDR3 reads CASSPEDRVLTDTQYF. Written as DNA, the CDR3 is TGTGCCAGCTCACCAGAAGACAGGGTTCTCACAGATACGCAGTATTTT.